This T cell receptor (beta chain) derives from a study of PD-1 blockade in classical Hodgkin lymphoma. Whole-study findings and limits: The CD4+ diversity rise by C4D1 was clearest in complete responders. Before treatment, TCR diversity in newly diagnosed patients was reportedly lower than in healthy donors.

Some clones are missing from TCRdb's copy, which holds only in-frame ones; the method was immunoSEQ multiplex PCR. Counted here are roughly 150,000 clones, approximately 81% occurring once; the ten biggest clones make up 7.5% to 10%. Relapses following autologous stem cell transplantation were seen in all patients, with brentuximab vedotin exposure varying. On this clone itself: Its target is unknown.

This material consisted of peripheral blood mononuclear cells (PBMCs), taken before the second cycle of nivolumab. The sequence came from a human donor with classical Hodgkin lymphoma.

Here the CDR3 DNA reads TGTGCCAGCACCCGGACAGGGGATCGTGGCTACACCTTC. Amino acid sequence: CASTRTGDRGYTF. The gene calls are TRBV7-9 and TRBJ1-2; TRBD1 matches 9 bases. Germline V gives CDR1 SEHNR, CDR2 FQNEAQ (reference sequence). The CDR3 spans 13 residues. With V trimmed by 7 bases and J by 7 bases, 7 bases remained unmatched.